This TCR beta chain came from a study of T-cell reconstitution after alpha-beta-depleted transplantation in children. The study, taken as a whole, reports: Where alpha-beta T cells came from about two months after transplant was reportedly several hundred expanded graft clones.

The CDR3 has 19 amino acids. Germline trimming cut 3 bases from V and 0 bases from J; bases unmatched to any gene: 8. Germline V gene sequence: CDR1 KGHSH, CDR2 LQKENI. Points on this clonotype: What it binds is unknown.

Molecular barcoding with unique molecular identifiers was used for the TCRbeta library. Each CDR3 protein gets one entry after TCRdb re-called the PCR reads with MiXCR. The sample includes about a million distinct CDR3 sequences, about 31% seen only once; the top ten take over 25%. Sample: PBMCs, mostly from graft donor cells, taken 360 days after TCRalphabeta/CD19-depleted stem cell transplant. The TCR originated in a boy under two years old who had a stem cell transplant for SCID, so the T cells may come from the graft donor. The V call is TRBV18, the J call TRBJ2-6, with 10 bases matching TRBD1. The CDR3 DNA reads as TGTGCCAGCTCACCGCGTCCGGGACAGGGGAGCTCTGGGGCCAACGTCCTGACTTTC. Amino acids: CASSPRPGQGSSGANVLTF.